This TCR beta chain was profiled in a study of type 1 regulatory T cells (dated by TCRdb to the early 2020s). With regard to the full study: The study characterized an in vitro protocol that generated a Tr1-enriched, alloantigen-specific CD4 T cell product named T-allo10. Patients with hematological malignancies who were receiving allogeneic hematopoietic stem cell transplantation were the group in which T-allo10 was being clinically evaluated.

TCRdb shows the sequencer as Illumina MiSeq. TCRdb reprocessing: public reads trimmed at Q25 with fastp, clones called with MiXCR, in-frame beta chains kept. CDR3 protein duplicates are merged, each entry listing the most common genes and DNA. The sample includes approximately 100,000 distinct CDR3 sequences, with roughly a third observed a single time. The top ten clonotypes cover 2% to 2.5% of the sample. The sample holds a few counts of this clonotype. It lacks a known antigen. Qualities for individual bases were not recorded, and no much larger clone is one base off. The source material was CD4+ T cells, either the whole sample or a sorted fraction (not recorded which). This TCR was recovered from a human donor in good health.

DNA sequence: TGTGCCAGCAGCCAAGGGGCGGACAAACACTACGAGCAGTACTTC. Translation gives CASSQGADKHYEQYF. The V and J segments used are TRBV7-2 and TRBJ2-7; tentative D gene TRBD1, with 5 bases matching. For CDR1 and CDR2, the germline V gene lists SGHTA and FQGNSA. The cysteine opens and the phenylalanine closes a CDR3 of 15 amino acids. Of all the DNA, just the CDR3 is kept, 45 bases in frame from base 1. Deletion took 5 bases off V and 3 bases off J, with a span of 17 bases between the germline ends.